What follows are 27 T cell receptor beta chains derived from one specimen sequenced in a study of blood T cell repertoires in COVID-19. Clones were sequenced by immunoSEQ multiplex PCR, and TCRdb holds only the in-frame ones, with some missing. The data contain approximately 200,000 clones, around 90% of them seen just once; the ten biggest clones take up over 1%. Sequencing was carried out using PBMCs or T cells enriched from blood (not recorded which). These receptors all stem from a man aged 30 to 39 who had recovered from COVID-19.

V gene TRBV28 combines with J gene TRBJ2-3, with a tentative D call TRBD2 (5 bases). The ends were cut back, 5 bases at V and 3 bases at J, with 18 bases in the middle. This CDR3 region has 16 residues. Germline CDR1 and CDR2: MDHEN and SYDVKM. CDR3 protein: CASSNVGLALTDTQYF. The CDR3 DNA reads TGTGCCAGCAGTAACGTGGGTTTAGCGCTGACAGATACGCAGTATTTT.

This sequence joins TRBV20-1 and TRBJ2-1; no firm D call. Trimming pared 3 bases from V and 3 bases from J, leaving 9 bases between. The germline V gene has CDR1 DFQATT and CDR2 SNEGSKA (reference sequence). The CDR3 is 13 amino acids. The CDR3 DNA follows: TGCAGTGCTAGTGTACAGCTCTACAATGAGCAGTTCTTC. Residues: CSASVQLYNEQFF.

This chain uses TRBV4-1 with TRBJ2-7; TRBD2 agrees at 13 bases. V lost 0 bases and J lost 5; bases outside the gene matches: 10. Germline lookup yields CDR1 MGHRA and CDR2 YSYEKL. The CDR3 is 18 residues long. CDR3 amino acids: CASSQEFVGLAGAHEQYF. Written as DNA, the CDR3 is TGCGCCAGCAGCCAAGAGTTCGTTGGACTAGCGGGAGCCCACGAGCAGTACTTC.

The chain carries TRBV7-2 and TRBJ2-5; TRBD1 matches at 11 bases. Germline V lookup: CDR1 SGHTA, CDR2 FQGNSA. The V gene end was trimmed by 5 bases and the J gene end by 4 bases; junction bases not matched to a gene: 9. The CDR3 spans 16 residues. DNA of the CDR3: TGTGCCAGCAGCGCCACCGGGACAGGGGGTTCAGAGACCCAGTACTTC. Amino acid sequence: CASSATGTGGSETQYF.

V is TRBV30 and J is TRBJ2-2; TRBD2 matches 11 bases. The germline CDR1 and CDR2 sequences are GTSNPN and SVGIG (reference sequence). V lost 7 bases to trimming and J lost 6 bases; unmatched junction nucleotides: 4. The CDR3 totals 13 residues. The CDR3 protein is CAFSGRASGELFF. In DNA form, the CDR3 reads TGTGCCTTTAGCGGGAGGGCCTCCGGGGAGCTGTTTTTT.

This clone was seen only once. DNA for the CDR3: TGCGCCAGCAGCCCACAGACAGAGAATGAGCAGTTCTTC. Protein sequence: CASSPQTENEQFF. The chain combines TRBV5-1 with TRBJ2-1, with D possibly TRBD1 on 5 matching bases. Per germline, CDR1 SGHRS and CDR2 YFSETQ. The CDR3 has 13 residues. Trimming removed 4 bases at V and 7 bases at J, with 12 bases between.

The V gene is TRBV11-3, the J gene TRBJ1-4, with TRBD1 as a possible D gene (6 bases). The germline CDR1 and CDR2 sequences are SGHNT and YENEEA. The V end lost 6 bases, the J end lost 5 bases, and 16 bases lay between the germline ends. This CDR3 has 15 residues. In DNA form, the CDR3 reads TGTGCCAGCAGTCAAGGCTCAGGGGAGAATGAAAAACTGTTTTTT. Its protein product is CASSQGSGENEKLFF.

The V call is TRBV11-3, the J call TRBJ2-7, with D possibly matching TRBD2 (5 bases). The germline V gene encodes CDR1 SGHNT and CDR2 YENEEA. The V and J ends lost 0 bases and 3 bases respectively, with 21 bases between them. This CDR3 comprises 18 residues. The CDR3 here is CASSLDHTWERISYEQYF. The CDR3 region has the DNA TGTGCCAGCAGCTTAGACCACACTTGGGAGCGGATTAGCTACGAGCAGTACTTC. Full variable domain (missing parts from reference TRBV11-3 and TRBJ2-7): EAGVVQSPRYKIIEKKQPVAFWCNPISGHNTLYWYLQNLGQGPELLIRYENEEAVDDSQLPKDRFSAERLKGVDSTLKIQPAELGDSAVYLCASSLDHTWERISYEQYFGPGTRLTVT.

This clone was picked up one time. The chain joins TRBV10-3 to TRBJ2-7, with 8 bases identical to TRBD1. The CDR3 runs 18 residues. Losses at the gene ends were 5 bases for V and 2 bases for J; bases not matched to a gene: 17. The germline V gene has CDR1 ENHRY and CDR2 SYGVKD. The CDR3 DNA sequence: TGTGCCATCAGTCCTCTAGATGCATTACAGGGGGTAACCTACGAGCAGTACTTC. Amino acid sequence: CAISPLDALQGVTYEQYF.

Here the CDR3 DNA reads TGTGCCTGGGGAATCGGTCCCCTCCACTTT. Residues: CAWGIGPLHF. The V gene is TRBV30, the J gene TRBJ1-6; D ambiguous. Trimming stripped 5 bases from V and 13 bases from J, with 9 bases between. CDR3 length: 10 amino acids. In germline, CDR1 is GTSNPN, CDR2 SVGIG (reference sequence).

J is TRBJ2-5 and V is TRBV9; 12 nucleotides align to TRBD1. Germline V lookup: CDR1 SGDLS, CDR2 YYNGEE. CDR3 length: 16 amino acids. The trim removed 2 bases at V and 3 bases at J, leaving 5 bases unmatched. CDR3 loop: CASSVGDRGLKETQYF. The CDR3 DNA reads TGTGCCAGCAGCGTTGGGGACAGGGGGCTTAAAGAGACCCAGTACTTC.

V is TRBV9 and J is TRBJ2-1, with TRBD2 matching over 7 bases. After removal of 4 bases from V and 4 bases from J, the junction contained 8 bases not matched to a gene. CDR1 is SGDLS, CDR2 YYNGEE, per germline. The CDR3 totals 15 residues. CDR3 sequence: CASSPGGSGYNEQFF. CDR3 DNA sequence: TGTGCCAGCAGCCCCGGCGGTAGCGGGTACAATGAGCAGTTCTTC.

This rearrangement joins TRBV6-5 to TRBJ1-3, with D maybe TRBD1 (5 bases). The CDR3 is 15 residues long. From germline, CDR1 is MNHEY and CDR2 SVGAGI. Between the trimmed V and J ends, which lost 4 bases and 4 bases, there was a span of 14 bases. This CDR3 reads CASSSPGGAGNTIYF. The CDR3 nucleotides read TGTGCCAGCAGTTCCCCCGGGGGTGCCGGAAACACCATATATTTT.

The chain employs TRBV6-2 or TRBV6-3 and TRBJ2-7, with D possibly matching TRBD2 (6 bases). Between the trimmed V and J ends, which lost 3 bases and 2 bases, there was a span of 14 bases. CDR1 and CDR2 (germline): MNHEY, SVGEGT. The CDR3 runs 15 residues. The CDR3 bases are TGTGCCAGCAGTTATATGACTAGTGGGACCTACGAGCAGTACTTC. Amino acids: CASSYMTSGTYEQYF.

The chain combines TRBV6-5 with TRBJ1-2, with 7 positions matching TRBD1. V lost 6 bases to trimming and J lost 6 bases; unmatched junction nucleotides: 13. The V gene's germline CDR1 is MNHEY and CDR2 SVGAGI. The CDR3 sequence is 15 residues long. The CDR3 DNA follows: TGTGCCAGCAGAATACGAGGGGGCGCAAGTGATGGCTACACCTTC. Translated, it gives CASRIRGGASDGYTF.

The chain carries TRBV5-1 and TRBJ1-3, with TRBD1 identical over 10 bases. CDR1 and CDR2 from the germline V gene are SGHRS and YFSETQ. The CDR3 has 16 amino acids. V trimming: 4 bases; J trimming: 4 bases; junction bases outside the gene matches: 8. CDR3 DNA: TGCGCCAGCAGCGTCCGGGACAGGGGTACAGGAAACACCATATATTTT. Translation gives CASSVRDRGTGNTIYF.

The V gene is TRBV29-1, the J gene TRBJ2-4; the match to TRBD2 covers 10 bases. The germline V gene has CDR1 SQVTM and CDR2 ANQGSEA. The CDR3 contains 14 residues. V lost 5 bases and J lost 2; bases outside the gene matches: 3. The CDR3 loop is CSVRTSGSKNIQYF. CDR3 DNA sequence: TGCAGCGTTCGGACTAGCGGCTCCAAAAACATTCAGTACTTC.

A single count supports this clone. The V call is TRBV4-3, the J call TRBJ2-7, with TRBD2 identical over 9 bases. Germline V gives CDR1 LGHNA, CDR2 YSLEER. Losses at the gene ends were 0 bases for V and 0 bases for J; bases not matched to a gene: 6. This CDR3 spans 17 amino acids. This CDR3 reads CASSQEVAGESSYEQYF. CDR3 bases: TGCGCCAGCAGCCAAGAAGTAGCGGGGGAGAGCTCCTACGAGCAGTACTTC.

The rearrangement links TRBV4-1 to TRBJ1-2, with D possibly being TRBD1 (6 bases). The CDR3 is made up of 15 amino acids. Looked up from germline, CDR1 is MGHRA and CDR2 is YSYEKL. The V end was cut by 1 base, the J end by 2 bases, with 11 bases between. The CDR3 sequence is CASSQAGVPNYGYTF. The CDR3 DNA reads TGCGCCAGCAGCCAAGCAGGGGTACCCAACTATGGCTACACCTTC.

This chain joins TRBV29-1 and TRBJ1-1; 7 bases match TRBD1. The CDR3 is 12 residues long. Germline CDR1 and CDR2: SQVTM and ANQGSEA. V shed 6 bases, J shed 5 bases, and the junction held 6 bases outside the gene matches. CDR3 nucleotide sequence: TGCAGCGTGACAGGGACGGGGACTGAAGCTTTCTTT. It is translated as CSVTGTGTEAFF.

CDR3 nucleotides: TGTGCCAGCAGCACGTCTGGACAGGCTACCAATCAGCCCCAGCATTTT. It encodes CASSTSGQATNQPQHF. The V call is TRBV28, the J call TRBJ1-5; 7 nucleotides agree with TRBD1. Germline V gene sequence: CDR1 MDHEN, CDR2 SYDVKM. The CDR3 loop spans 16 amino acids. V gave up 6 bases and J gave up 3 bases; unmatched junction bases: 11.

In its sample, this clone was seen once. The chain links TRBV30 to TRBJ1-6, with D uncertain. This CDR3 is 14 amino acids long. V was pared by 0 bases and J by 4 bases, with 7 bases between. Looked up from germline, CDR1 is GTSNPN and CDR2 is SVGIG (reference sequence). The CDR3 bases are TGTGCCTGGAGTGTAGCTCGGTATAATTCACCCCTCCACTTT. Encoded protein: CAWSVARYNSPLHF. Looking up the rest from reference TRBV30 and TRBJ1-6 gives the full variable domain: SQTIHQWPATLVQPVGSPLSLECTVEGTSNPNLYWYRQAAGRGLQLLFYSVGIGQISSEVPQNLSASRPQDRQFILSSKKLLLSDSGFYLCAWSVARYNSPLHFGNGTRLTVT.

This chain connects TRBV21-1 to TRBJ2-7; the DNA was not used to check the table's D call, TRBD2. TRBV21-1 is a pseudogene. The CDR3 totals 20 residues. Here the CDR3 reads CASSKTGNRAPSGSTHEQYF. CDR3 DNA sequence: TGTGCCAGCAGCAAAACCGGTAATAGGGCTCCTAGCGGGAGTACCCACGAGCAGTACTTC.

The V gene is TRBV12-3 or TRBV12-4, the J gene TRBJ2-3, with D possibly TRBD1 on 7 matching bases. The length of the CDR3 is 13 residues. V was shortened by 3 bases and J by 5 bases, with 9 bases between the two germline ends. The DNA of the CDR3 is TGTGCCAGCAGTTTTCAGGGGGGAGATACGCAGTATTTT. Its translation is CASSFQGGDTQYF.

The chain links TRBV4-3 to TRBJ1-1; D possibly corresponds to TRBD1 (5 bases). V was trimmed by 0 bases and J by 1 base, leaving 12 bases between them. CDR1 is LGHNA, CDR2 YSLEER, per germline. This CDR3 region has 16 residues. This chain's CDR3 is CASSQDGGVENTEAFF. Written as DNA, the CDR3 is TGCGCCAGCAGCCAAGATGGGGGGGTGGAGAACACTGAAGCTTTCTTT.

This chain links TRBV7-6 with TRBJ1-4; tentatively, D is TRBD1 (6 bases). Per the germline V gene, CDR1 is SGHVS and CDR2 is FNYEAQ. The CDR3 contains 16 residues. V was cut by 1 base and J by 7 bases, with 16 bases left in between. The CDR3 is CASSLGFRGGGEKLFF. CDR3 sequence (DNA): TGTGCCAGCAGCTTAGGTTTTCGGGGAGGGGGTGAAAAACTGTTTTTT.

The rearrangement links TRBV5-1 to TRBJ2-7; 8 bases agree with TRBD1. Trimming took 0 bases from V and 6 from J; bases not matched to a gene: 5. This CDR3 region has 14 residues. CDR1 is SGHRS, CDR2 YFSETQ, per germline. The chain's CDR3 is CASSLEDRASEQYF. The CDR3 nucleotides are TGCGCCAGCAGCTTGGAGGACAGGGCATCCGAGCAGTACTTC. Based on the CDR3 plus reference TRBV5-1 and TRBJ2-7, the full variable domain is KAGVTQTPRYLIKTRGQQVTLSCSPISGHRSVSWYQQTPGQGLQFLFEYFSETQRNKGNFPGRFSGRQFSNSRSEMNVSTLELGDSALYLCASSLEDRASEQYFGPGTRLTVT.